Below, 18 T cell receptor beta chains from the same sample are listed, as sequenced in a study of T-cell reconstitution after alpha-beta-depleted transplantation in children. Unique molecular identifiers were incorporated when the TCRbeta library was constructed. One entry per CDR3 protein results from TCRdb running MiXCR on the PCR reads. The table includes 450,000 to 550,000 distinct CDR3 sequences, more than 9.5% detected once. This sample comprised PBMCs, mostly from graft donor cells, obtained 180 days after TCRalphabeta/CD19-depleted stem cell transplant. These receptors came from a female patient younger than 10 who had a stem cell transplant for aplastic anemia, so the T cells may come from the graft donor.

This clonotype was detected only a few times. The V and J genes are TRBV27 and TRBJ2-5; D call uncertain. The CDR3 runs 11 residues. With 10 bases removed from V and 4 bases from J, the gap between germline ends came to 10 bases. Germline assignment: CDR1 MNHEY and CDR2 SMNVEV (reference sequence). In nucleotides, the CDR3 is TGTGCCACCTACACGGGAGAGACCCAGTACTTC. Its protein product is CATYTGETQYF.

The table lists this clonotype with many counts. The rearrangement links TRBV7-8 to TRBJ2-1, with D possibly matching TRBD1 (6 bases). The ends were cut back, 1 base at V and 6 bases at J, with 19 bases in the middle. The CDR3 is made up of 17 amino acids. Germline V CDR1 and CDR2: SGHVS, FQNEAQ. CDR3 loop: CASSLGDRSWTLNEQFF. CDR3 nucleotides: TGTGCCAGCAGCTTAGGAGACAGGTCCTGGACTCTCAATGAGCAGTTCTTC.

This clonotype was observed a handful of times. J is TRBJ1-5 and V is TRBV15; D may be TRBD1 (5 bases). The CDR3 is 16 residues long. The V end lost 0 bases, the J end lost 2 bases, and 11 bases lay between the germline ends. In germline, CDR1 is LNHNV, CDR2 YYDKDF (reference sequence). CDR3 residues: CATSREGRGGNQPQHF. In nucleotides, the CDR3 is TGTGCCACCAGCAGAGAGGGGAGGGGAGGCAATCAGCCCCAGCATTTT.

The chain employs TRBV7-6 and TRBJ2-3; maybe TRBD2 (5 bases). V lost 4 bases and J 3 bases, leaving 14 bases between the germline ends. The CDR3 sequence is 15 residues long. Germline CDR1 SGHVS, CDR2 FNYEAQ. The CDR3 bases are TGTGCCAGCAGCTCCGGTGGGCTAGCAACAGATACGCAGTATTTT. Its protein product is CASSSGGLATDTQYF.

The sample holds a few counts of this clonotype. The chain couples TRBV12-3 or TRBV12-4 to TRBJ2-3, with D possibly matching TRBD1 (5 bases). Trimming took off 8 bases at V and 0 bases at J, with 12 bases between the two ends. The CDR3 has 14 amino acids. CDR3 coding DNA: TGTGCCAGCGAAGACAGTATAAGCACAGATACGCAGTATTTT. Translation gives CASEDSISTDTQYF.

The CDR3 region is CASSVGERENEQFF. CDR3 in DNA: TGTGCCAGCAGCGTAGGCGAGCGGGAGAATGAGCAGTTCTTC. J is TRBJ2-1 and V is TRBV9, with 8 bases aligning to TRBD2. Germline CDR1 reads SGDLS; CDR2 reads YYNGEE. This CDR3 is built from 14 residues. With V trimmed by 0 bases and J by 7 bases, 3 bases remained unmatched.

This clonotype was counted between two and nine times. The chain is built from TRBV3-1 and TRBJ1-4, with D tentatively TRBD1 (5 bases). This CDR3 is built from 17 residues. Trimming removed 1 base at V and 0 bases at J, with 12 bases between. CDR1 is LGHDT and CDR2 is YNNKEL in the germline V gene (reference sequence). The CDR3: CASSQVYGAATNEKLFF. The CDR3, as DNA: TGTGCCAGCAGCCAAGTCTACGGGGCTGCAACTAATGAAAAACTGTTTTTT.

This chain connects TRBV7-2 to TRBJ2-7, with 14 bases that match TRBD2. V gave up 4 bases and J gave up 1 base; unmatched junction bases: 6. This CDR3 is built from 17 residues. The germline CDR1 and CDR2 sequences are SGHTA and FQGNSA. DNA for the CDR3: TGTGCCAGCAGCTCTCCGGGACTAGCGGGAGTATCCTACGAGCAGTACGTC. Amino acid sequence: CASSSPGLAGVSYEQYV.

This rearrangement joins TRBV9 to TRBJ2-7; TRBD2 aligns across 8 bases. Germline lookup yields CDR1 SGDLS and CDR2 YYNGEE. The CDR3 contains 15 residues. Trimming at V came to 0 bases and at J to 1 base, leaving 3 bases not matched to a gene. DNA for the CDR3: TGTGCCAGCAGCGTAGGACCGGGAGGGTCCTACGAGCAGTACTTC. Translated: CASSVGPGGSYEQYF.

Regarding this clonotype: Germline is not matched at one junction end, which may reflect a read error. The genes are TRBV12-3 or TRBV12-4 and TRBJ1-1, with TRBD1 identical over 8 bases. The CDR3 runs to 18 residues. The DNA for the CDR3 is TGTGCCATCAGTCCCCCCGGGGCAGGGGGCTTTGTTGTAACTGAAGCTTTCTTT. This sequence encodes CAISPPGAGGFVVTEAFF.

The rearrangement joins TRBV28 to TRBJ2-3; 10 bases match TRBD1. Germline V gene data show CDR1 as MDHEN and CDR2 as SYDVKM. This CDR3 is 16 amino acids long. V gave up 0 bases and J gave up 2 bases; unmatched junction bases: 2. Here the CDR3 reads CASSLWGQGNTDTQYF. The CDR3 DNA follows: TGTGCCAGCAGTTTATGGGGACAGGGGAACACAGATACGCAGTATTTT.

This clonotype appeared many times. V usage is TRBV29-1 and J usage is TRBJ1-1; maybe TRBD1 (5 bases). Trimming left V 3 bases short and J 0 bases short, with 8 bases between. The CDR3 is 13 residues long. Per the germline V gene, CDR1 is SQVTM and CDR2 is ANQGSEA. This CDR3 reads CSVEGQLNTEAFF. DNA of the CDR3: TGCAGCGTTGAGGGGCAGCTGAACACTGAAGCTTTCTTT. The variable domain in full, with the rest retrieved from reference TRBV29-1 and TRBJ1-1, is SAVISQKPSRDICQRGTSLTIQCQVDSQVTMMFWYRQQPGQSLTLIATANQGSEATYESGFVIDKFPISRPNLTFSTLTVSNMSPEDSSIYLCSVEGQLNTEAFFGQGTRLTVV.

This clonotype was found a few times. This chain links TRBV29-1 with TRBJ1-4, with unresolved D. The CDR3 spans 14 residues. The germline V and J ends were trimmed by 4 bases and 0 bases, with 9 bases remaining between them. CDR1 and CDR2 from the germline V gene are SQVTM and ANQGSEA. The DNA of the CDR3 is TGCAGCGTTGGGGCGGAAGCAACTAATGAAAAACTGTTTTTT. This sequence encodes CSVGAEATNEKLFF.

The gene calls are TRBV7-8 and TRBJ2-7, with 12 bases that match TRBD2. V shed 1 base, J shed 0 bases, and the junction held 13 bases outside the gene matches. Germline CDR1 SGHVS, CDR2 FQNEAQ. This CDR3 region has 20 residues. The CDR3, as DNA: TGTGCCAGCAGCTTAGGGCCTGGGCTAGCGGGAGGGCCCTACTCCTACGAGCAGTACGTC. This gives the protein CASSLGPGLAGGPYSYEQYV.

This clonotype occurred a few times. The CDR3 is CATSRGADTQYF. The CDR3 coding sequence is TGTGCCACCAGCAGAGGGGCAGATACGCAGTATTTT. The chain has TRBV15 and TRBJ2-3; no reliable D call. CDR1 and CDR2 (germline): LNHNV, YYDKDF (reference sequence). V lost 1 base and J lost 4, with 3 bases in between. CDR3 length: 12 residues.

The chain carries TRBV7-9 and TRBJ1-5, with D maybe TRBD1 (6 bases). The CDR3 totals 15 residues. Germline lookup yields CDR1 SEHNR and CDR2 FQNEAQ (reference sequence). The V and J ends lost 4 bases and 9 bases respectively, with 19 bases between them. CDR3 in amino acids: CASSSLGTGRGPQHF. In DNA form, the CDR3 reads TGTGCCAGCAGCTCTCTGGGAACAGGGCGAGGGCCCCAGCATTTT.

This clonotype has more than one count but fewer than ten. The chain has TRBV30 and TRBJ1-5, with a weak D call TRBD1 (6 bases). CDR1 is GTSNPN, CDR2 SVGIG, per germline (reference sequence). This CDR3 spans 15 amino acids. Between the trimmed V and J ends, which lost 0 bases and 2 bases, there was a span of 11 bases. CDR3 sequence: CAWSVSGGGNQPQHF. CDR3 in DNA: TGTGCCTGGAGTGTATCGGGGGGCGGCAATCAGCCCCAGCATTTT.

The J gene is TRBJ2-1, the V gene TRBV6-1, with D unclear. The V and J ends lost 3 bases and 5 bases respectively, with 5 bases between them. CDR1 and CDR2 from the germline V gene are MNHNS and SASEGT. The CDR3 contains 12 residues. The CDR3 DNA reads TGTGCCAGCAGTGACCGGGACAATGAGCAGTTCTTC. Translating gives CASSDRDNEQFF.